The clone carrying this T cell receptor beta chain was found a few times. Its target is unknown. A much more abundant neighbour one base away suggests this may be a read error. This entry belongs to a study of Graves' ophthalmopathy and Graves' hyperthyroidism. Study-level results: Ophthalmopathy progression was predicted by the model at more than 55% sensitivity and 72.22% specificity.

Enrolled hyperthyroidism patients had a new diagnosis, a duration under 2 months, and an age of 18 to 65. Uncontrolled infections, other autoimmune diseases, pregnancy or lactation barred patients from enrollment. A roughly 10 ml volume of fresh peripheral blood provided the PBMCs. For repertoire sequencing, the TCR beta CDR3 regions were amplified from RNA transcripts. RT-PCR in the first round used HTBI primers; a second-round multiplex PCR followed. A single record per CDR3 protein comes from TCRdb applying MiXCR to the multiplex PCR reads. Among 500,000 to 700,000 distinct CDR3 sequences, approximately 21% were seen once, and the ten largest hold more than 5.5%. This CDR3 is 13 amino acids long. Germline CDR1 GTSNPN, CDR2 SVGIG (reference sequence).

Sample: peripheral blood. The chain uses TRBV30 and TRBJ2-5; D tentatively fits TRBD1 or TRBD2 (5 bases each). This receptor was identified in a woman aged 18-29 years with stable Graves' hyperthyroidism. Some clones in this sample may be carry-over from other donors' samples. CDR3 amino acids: CAWTGSNQETKYF. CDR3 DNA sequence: TGTGCCTGGACAGGGAGCAACCAAGAGACCAAGTACTTC.